This T cell receptor beta chain was observed in a study of coeliac disease. Study details: Coeliac patients had active, refractory type I, or gluten-free-diet-controlled disease. Study-level findings and limits: TRB repertoires were largely private, with most amino acid sequences found in only one sample. Control samples showed higher TRB and TRG clonality than intraepithelial and lamina propria samples in active celiac disease. Published gliadin-specific TRB sequences appeared in about 55% of the 18 coeliac samples, 1 of 6 controls.

In regard to this clone: Antigen: not known.

Assay used: immunoSEQ multiplex PCR; TCRdb lists only in-frame clones, some missing. Of a few thousand clones listed, approximately 57% are singletons. The CDR3 contains 15 residues. Trimming shortened V by 5 bases and J by 3 bases, and 14 bases separated the two germline ends. Germline loops: CDR1 MNHNY, CDR2 SVGAGI (reference sequence). The sequenced sample was lamina propria lymphocytes from the gut. The V gene is TRBV6-6, the J gene TRBJ2-1; tentative D call: TRBD2 (6 bases). The receptor was isolated from a woman under 40 with active celiac disease. CDR3 in amino acids: CASSGREHYYNEQFF. The CDR3 DNA follows: TGTGCCAGCAGTGGCCGGGAGCACTACTACAATGAGCAGTTCTTC.